This TCR beta chain was identified in a study of blood T cells in healthy people across ages. A J-beta primer mix and a sample-barcoded 5' primer were used in a second PCR of roughly 6 to 11 cycles. One entry per CDR3 protein, called by TCRdb with MiXCR from the 5' RACE reads. Of approximately 680,000 distinct CDR3 sequences listed, 32% were seen once; the top ten hold 15%. PBMCs were isolated at a quantity of at least 7 million per sample. Each sample yielded at least 6 micrograms of PBMC total RNA. This clonotype was seen just once. The germline V and J ends were trimmed by 1 base and 4 bases, with 13 bases remaining between them. Germline V lookup: CDR1 SGHNT, CDR2 YENEEA. The length of the CDR3 is 15 residues.

The sample consisted of blood. The chain links TRBV11-3 to TRBJ1-1; D is unclear. This receptor was identified in a woman of 80 years or more in good health. CDR3 region: CASSLGAARGTEAFF. CDR3 bases: TGTGCCAGCAGCTTAGGGGCAGCCCGAGGCACTGAAGCTTTCTTT.